The 27 T cell receptor beta chains listed next were all sequenced from one sample in a study of T cells in Graves' hyperthyroidism and ophthalmopathy. TCR beta CDR3 sequences were amplified from RNA transcripts. During a first-round RT-PCR of the TCR CDR3, the HTBI primer set was used. Each CDR3 protein is one row after TCRdb ran MiXCR on the multiplex PCR reads. The sample has a few hundred thousand distinct CDR3 sequences; approximately 14% are singletons. Sequencing was carried out using blood. The receptors were gathered from a woman aged 18-29 years with Graves' hyperthyroidism.

The chain links TRBV27 to TRBJ1-6, with D perhaps TRBD1 (6 bases). The germline V gene has CDR1 MNHEY and CDR2 SMNVEV (reference sequence). The CDR3 contains 14 residues. Trimming shortened V by 4 bases and J by 9 bases, and 13 bases separated the two germline ends. CDR3 in DNA: TGTGCCAGCAGTTGGGGGGGGCTGGGTTCACCCCTCCACTTT. Its protein product is CASSWGGLGSPLHF.

J is TRBJ1-1 and V is TRBV10-2; possible D gene TRBD1, 5 bases. Trimming stripped 3 bases from V and 1 base from J, with 18 bases between. The CDR3 sequence is 17 residues long. In germline, CDR1 is WSHSY, CDR2 SAAADI. The CDR3 loop is CASSDKVRDSRNTEAFF. CDR3 sequence (DNA): TGCGCCAGCAGTGACAAGGTCCGGGACTCGAGGAACACTGAAGCTTTCTTT.

Concerning this clonotype itself: Being one base from a much bigger clone, this may be a read error. The chain is built from TRBV7-9 and TRBJ2-3; D is unclear. The V gene's germline CDR1 is SEHNR and CDR2 FQNEAQ (reference sequence). This CDR3 region has 15 residues. The DNA for the CDR3 is TGTGCCAGCAGCCAATCAACGTCTGGTGCAGATACGAAGTATTTT. Protein: CASSQSTSGADTKYF.

This clonotype has a handful of counts. This chain connects TRBV7-9 to TRBJ2-4; D gene ambiguous. Germline lookup yields CDR1 SEHNR and CDR2 FQNEAQ (reference sequence). V was shortened by 2 bases and J by 4 bases, with 15 bases between the two germline ends. The CDR3 runs to 16 residues. DNA for the CDR3: TGTGCCAGCAGCTTACCCCTTGGGGTTGCTAAAAACATTCAGTACTTC. Its protein product is CASSLPLGVAKNIQYF.

This clonotype was recorded a few times. The rearrangement links TRBV29-1 to TRBJ2-7; no clear D gene. The CDR3 runs 13 residues. Between the trimmed V and J ends, which lost 2 bases and 1 base, there was a span of 9 bases. Germline CDR1 reads SQVTM; CDR2 reads ANQGSEA. In nucleotides, the CDR3 is TGCAGCGTTGAAAACAGCTTGTCCTACGAGCAGTACTTC. The encoded protein is CSVENSLSYEQYF.

About this clonotype: This sequence may be a read error, since a much larger clone differs from it by one base. The V and J genes are TRBV20-1 and TRBJ1-1; possible D gene TRBD1, 6 bases. Germline V lookup: CDR1 DFQATT, CDR2 SNEGSKA (reference sequence). CDR3 length: 16 amino acids. V lost 0 bases to trimming and J lost 7 bases, with 21 bases between them. This CDR3 is CSARDAAGTLGIEAFF. The CDR3, as DNA: TGCAGTGCTAGAGATGCAGCGGGGACACTGGGCATTGAAGCTTTCTTT.

This clonotype was detected many times. This CDR3 is CAWKGTSNEKLFF. As DNA, the CDR3 is TGTGCCTGGAAGGGGACGAGTAATGAAAAACTGTTTTTT. The V gene is TRBV30, the J gene TRBJ1-4; tentative D call: TRBD1 (5 bases). Trimming removed 4 bases at V and 4 bases at J, with 10 bases between. CDR3 length: 13 residues. Germline V gene sequence: CDR1 GTSNPN, CDR2 SVGIG (reference sequence).

This clonotype came up many times. The chain carries TRBV3-1 and TRBJ2-3, with D perhaps matching TRBD1 or TRBD2 (5 bases each). The CDR3 covers 15 residues. Trimming shortened V by 0 bases and J by 0 bases, and 7 bases separated the two germline ends. Germline CDR1 reads LGHDT; CDR2 reads YNNKEL (reference sequence). The CDR3 sequence is CASSQDEGSTDTQYF. The CDR3 DNA follows: TGTGCCAGCAGCCAAGATGAGGGGAGCACAGATACGCAGTATTTT.

This clonotype has ten or more counts. The chain employs TRBV7-9 and TRBJ2-5, with D hard to call. Germline CDR1 SEHNR, CDR2 FQNEAQ (reference sequence). This CDR3 has 13 amino acids. V was cut by 6 bases and J by 2 bases, with 10 bases left in between. CDR3 in DNA: TGTGCCAGCAGATGGACGGAACAAGAGACCCAGTACTTC. Residues: CASRWTEQETQYF.

This clonotype was counted many times. V is TRBV2 and J is TRBJ1-1, with 7 nucleotides matching TRBD1. V lost 6 bases and J lost 0; bases outside the gene matches: 4. Germline CDR1 reads SNHLY; CDR2 reads FYNNEI. CDR3 length: 14 amino acids. DNA of the CDR3: TGTGCCAGCAGCGGGACAGTCATGAACACTGAAGCTTTCTTT. Protein product: CASSGTVMNTEAFF.

This clonotype appeared a few times. The rearrangement links TRBV6-1 to TRBJ1-1; no firm D call. Trimming removed 4 bases from V and 1 base from J, with 10 bases in between. The CDR3 consists of 14 residues. Germline V lookup: CDR1 MNHNS, CDR2 SASEGT. As DNA, the CDR3 is TGTGCCAGCAGTGTTACGGTTAAGAACACTGAAGCTTTCTTT. The encoded protein is CASSVTVKNTEAFF.

This clonotype was detected only a few times. A much bigger clone sits one base away, suggesting this may be a read error. V and J are TRBV5-1 and TRBJ1-1; D call uncertain. This CDR3 is built from 15 residues. Germline CDR1 and CDR2: SGHRS and YFSETQ. CDR3 amino acids: CASSLFVTANTEASF. The CDR3, as DNA: TGCGCCAGCAGCTTGTTCGTTACAGCAAACACTGAAGCTTCCTTT.

This sequence joins TRBV19 and TRBJ2-7; D ambiguous. The CDR3 sequence is 14 residues long. V shed 4 bases and J shed 3 bases, with 13 bases lying between them. The V gene's germline CDR1 is LNHDA and CDR2 SQIVND (reference sequence). CDR3 nucleotides: TGTGCCAGTAGTACCCATGGGAAGAGCTACGAGCAGTACTTC. Residues: CASSTHGKSYEQYF.

This clonotype was found many times. The V call is TRBV11-2, the J call TRBJ1-1; 7 nucleotides agree with TRBD1. The trim removed 5 bases at V and 5 bases at J, leaving 11 bases unmatched. The CDR3 contains 15 residues. Germline V CDR1 and CDR2: SGHAT, FQNNGV. CDR3 in amino acids: CASSRIQGRGTEAFF. The CDR3 DNA reads TGTGCCAGCAGCCGAATACAGGGGCGGGGGACTGAAGCTTTCTTT.

This clonotype was counted ten times or more. V gene TRBV28 combines with J gene TRBJ2-7; D is ambiguous. This CDR3 has 13 amino acids. V was cut by 2 bases and J by 3 bases, with 8 bases left in between. The V gene's germline CDR1 is MDHEN and CDR2 SYDVKM. CDR3 nucleotide sequence: TGTGCCAGCAGTTTAGACAAGGACTACGAGCAGTACTTC. Its protein is CASSLDKDYEQYF.

This clonotype was detected ten times or more. The chain has TRBV3-1 and TRBJ1-1, with a possible D match to TRBD1 (5 bases). The V gene lost 7 bases and the J gene lost 3 bases, with 15 bases spanning the gap. In germline, CDR1 is LGHDT, CDR2 YNNKEL (reference sequence). CDR3 size: 14 residues. The CDR3 DNA reads TGTGCCAGCACTCCCGGGACGGGTCACACTGAAGCTTTCTTT. Its protein product is CASTPGTGHTEAFF.

This clonotype appeared many times. This rearrangement joins TRBV2 to TRBJ2-6, with 13 bases matching TRBD2. The CDR3 length is 18 residues. V dropped 6 bases and J dropped 0; count of bases not matched to a gene: 5. Germline V lookup: CDR1 SNHLY, CDR2 FYNNEI. The CDR3, as DNA: TGTGCCAGCAGGCCGGGACTAGCGGGACTCTCTGGGGCCAACGTCCTGACTTTC. This sequence encodes CASRPGLAGLSGANVLTF.

This clonotype was detected many times. The chain couples TRBV4-3 to TRBJ2-1; TRBD2 matches 8 bases. This CDR3 comprises 17 residues. Trimming took 3 bases from V and 2 from J; bases not matched to a gene: 9. Germline CDR1 and CDR2: LGHNA and YSLEER. The CDR3 is CASSHYAGTSTYNEQFF. Written as DNA, the CDR3 is TGCGCCAGCAGCCACTACGCCGGGACTAGTACCTACAATGAGCAGTTCTTC.

This rearrangement joins TRBV27 to TRBJ1-4, with D unclear. There are 15 residues in the CDR3. The V and J ends lost 4 bases and 7 bases respectively, with 16 bases between them. Looked up from germline, CDR1 is MNHEY and CDR2 is SMNVEV (reference sequence). The CDR3 region is CASSSPGLQGEKLFF. CDR3 DNA: TGTGCCAGCAGTTCCCCCGGTCTCCAAGGTGAAAAACTGTTTTTT.

At least ten counts were recorded for this clonotype. CDR3 coding DNA: TGCGCCAGCAGCTTAAGACAGGGGAAAGGATTAGGCACTGAAGCTTTCTTT. Amino acids: CASSLRQGKGLGTEAFF. V gene TRBV5-1 combines with J gene TRBJ1-1, with TRBD1 matching over 8 bases. Germline loops: CDR1 SGHRS, CDR2 YFSETQ. CDR3 length: 17 residues. With V trimmed by 2 bases and J by 4 bases, 13 bases remained unmatched.

This chain connects TRBV5-4 to TRBJ2-5, with D maybe TRBD2 (5 bases). The length of the CDR3 is 12 residues. Looked up from germline, CDR1 is SGHNT and CDR2 is YYREEE (reference sequence). The V gene lost 4 bases and the J gene lost 7 bases, with 11 bases spanning the gap. The CDR3 reads CASSPFAGTQYF. DNA for the CDR3: TGTGCCAGCAGCCCCTTCGCGGGGACCCAGTACTTC.

The V gene is TRBV27, the J gene TRBJ2-1; 7 bases are shared with TRBD2. Per germline, CDR1 MNHEY and CDR2 SMNVEV (reference sequence). J lost 0 bases, V lost 5 bases, and 4 bases had no gene match. CDR3 length: 15 amino acids. The CDR3 sequence is CASSTLAVSYNEQFF. Written as DNA, the CDR3 is TGTGCCAGCAGTACGCTAGCGGTCTCCTACAATGAGCAGTTCTTC.

This clonotype was counted at least ten times. This chain connects TRBV12-3 or TRBV12-4 to TRBJ2-6, with TRBD1 matching 10 bases. This CDR3 is built from 17 residues. With 6 bases clipped from V and 1 base from J, the junction kept 6 bases outside the gene matches. The CDR3 bases are TGTGCCAGCAGACGCCCGGGACAGGGGTCTGGGGCCAACGTCCTGACTTTC. This encodes CASRRPGQGSGANVLTF.

This sequence joins TRBV20-1 and TRBJ2-7, with D possibly matching TRBD1 (5 bases). CDR1 and CDR2 from the germline V gene are DFQATT and SNEGSKA (reference sequence). Deletions cut 6 bases from V and 0 bases from J, with 12 bases between. The CDR3 runs 13 residues. The CDR3 protein is CSATQASSYEQYF. CDR3 DNA sequence: TGCAGTGCGACACAGGCCAGCTCCTACGAGCAGTACTTC.

This clonotype was found many times. The chain uses TRBV6-1 and TRBJ2-3; TRBD2 agrees at 8 bases. V lost 8 bases to trimming and J lost 2 bases; unmatched junction nucleotides: 6. Germline V CDR1 and CDR2: MNHNS, SASEGT. The CDR3 totals 14 residues. As DNA, the CDR3 is TGTGCCAGCTCAGCGGGAGTAATCACAGATACGCAGTATTTT. Its protein product is CASSAGVITDTQYF.

V and J are TRBV4-3 and TRBJ2-1; no clear D gene. V shed 0 bases and J shed 15 bases, with 15 bases lying between them. This CDR3 has 13 residues. Germline CDR1 and CDR2: LGHNA and YSLEER. In DNA, the CDR3 is TGCGCCAGCAGCCAAGACCCGGGCAGACATAGGTTCTTC. Amino acid sequence: CASSQDPGRHRFF.

This clonotype has ten or more counts. V usage is TRBV2 and J usage is TRBJ1-6; 7 nucleotides agree with TRBD1. This CDR3 has 17 amino acids. V was clipped by 7 bases and J by 10 bases; unmatched bases: 19. Per germline, CDR1 SNHLY and CDR2 FYNNEI. CDR3 in DNA: TGTGCCAGCACCCTAAAGGGCAGGGGGACCACGGTATCACCCCTCCACTTT. It yields the protein CASTLKGRGTTVSPLHF.